The entry that follows covers one TCR beta chain sequence. Its cognate antigen is unknown. The sample originates from a study of cytomegalovirus exposure and HLA in healthy donors. In the study overall: Unique TCRs from HLA-typed donors, about 85 million of them, were held in an early data release. The study, taken as a whole, reports: In a later analysis, an Asian-associated ancestry cluster reportedly showed fewer N-insertions than the 666-donor mean. The likely explanation for a cluster of highly shared sequence variants was sequencing artifact.

The primer mix had 60 Vbeta and 13 Jbeta primers. Only in-frame clones appear in the TCRdb table, and some are missing; sequencing was by immunoSEQ multiplex PCR. This sample has nearly 65,000 clones, with roughly two thirds found just once. The length of the CDR3 is 13 residues. The donors gave bone marrow, and they were healthy. The sequence came from a man between 45 and 60 years old in good health and CMV-seronegative. Sequenced material: PBMCs. The J gene is TRBJ2-7, the V gene TRBV21-1; the DNA was not used to check the table's D call, TRBD2. TRBV21-1 is tagged as a pseudogene. The CDR3 nucleotides are TGTGCCAGCAAAGAGCCTTACTGCTACGAGCAGTACTTC. Its protein product is CASKEPYCYEQYF.